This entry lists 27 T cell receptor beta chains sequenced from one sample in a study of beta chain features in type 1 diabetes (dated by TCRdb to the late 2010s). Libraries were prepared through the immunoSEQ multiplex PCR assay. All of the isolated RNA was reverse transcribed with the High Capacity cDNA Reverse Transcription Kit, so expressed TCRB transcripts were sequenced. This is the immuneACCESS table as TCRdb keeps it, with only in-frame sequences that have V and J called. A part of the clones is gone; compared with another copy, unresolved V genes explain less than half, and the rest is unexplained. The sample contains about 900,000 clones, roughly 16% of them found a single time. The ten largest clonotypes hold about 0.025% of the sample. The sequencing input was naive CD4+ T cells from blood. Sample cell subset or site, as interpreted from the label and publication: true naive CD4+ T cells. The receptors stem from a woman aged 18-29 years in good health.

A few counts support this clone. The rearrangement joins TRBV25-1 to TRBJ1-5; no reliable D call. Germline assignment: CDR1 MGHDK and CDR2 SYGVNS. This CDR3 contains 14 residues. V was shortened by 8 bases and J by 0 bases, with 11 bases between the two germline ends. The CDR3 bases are TGTGCCAGCGGCGGAGAAAATAGCAATCAGCCCCAGCATTTT. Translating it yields CASGGENSNQPQHF.

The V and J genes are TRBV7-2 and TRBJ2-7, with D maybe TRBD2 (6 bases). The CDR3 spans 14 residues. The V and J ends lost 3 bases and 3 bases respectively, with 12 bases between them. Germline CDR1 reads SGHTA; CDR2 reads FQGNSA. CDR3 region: CASSFLGGFYEQYF. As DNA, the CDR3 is TGTGCCAGCAGCTTTCTGGGGGGTTTCTACGAGCAGTACTTC.

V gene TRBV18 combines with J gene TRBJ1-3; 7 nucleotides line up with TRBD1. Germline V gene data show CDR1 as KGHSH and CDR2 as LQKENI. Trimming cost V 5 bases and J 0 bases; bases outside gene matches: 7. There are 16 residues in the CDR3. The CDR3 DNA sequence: TGTGCCAGCTCAACCGGACAGGCGAACTCTGGAAACACCATATATTTT. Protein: CASSTGQANSGNTIYF.

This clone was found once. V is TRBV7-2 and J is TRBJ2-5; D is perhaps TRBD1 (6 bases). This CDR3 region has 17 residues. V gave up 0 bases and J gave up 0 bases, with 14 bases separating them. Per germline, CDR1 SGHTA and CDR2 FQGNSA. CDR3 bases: TGTGCCAGCAGCTTAGCGGTGGGGACAAAGTACCAAGAGACCCAGTACTTC. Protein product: CASSLAVGTKYQETQYF.

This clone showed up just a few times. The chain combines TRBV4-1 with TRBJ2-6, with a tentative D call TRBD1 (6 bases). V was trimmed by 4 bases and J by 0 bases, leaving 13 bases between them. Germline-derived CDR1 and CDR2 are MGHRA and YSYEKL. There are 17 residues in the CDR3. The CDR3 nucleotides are TGCGCCAGCAGCCCCCGGACAGCAGTCTCTGGGGCCAACGTCCTGACTTTC. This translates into CASSPRTAVSGANVLTF.

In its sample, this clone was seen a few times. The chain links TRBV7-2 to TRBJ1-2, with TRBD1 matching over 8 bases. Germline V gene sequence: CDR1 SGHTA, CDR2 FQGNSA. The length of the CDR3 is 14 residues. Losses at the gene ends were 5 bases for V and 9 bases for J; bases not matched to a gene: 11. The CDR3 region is CASSPDRGQMRYTF. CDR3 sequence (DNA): TGTGCCAGCAGCCCCGACAGGGGTCAAATGCGCTACACCTTC. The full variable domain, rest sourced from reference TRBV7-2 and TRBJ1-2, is GAGVSQSPSNKVTEKGKDVELRCDPISGHTALYWYRQSLGQGLEFLIYFQGNSAPDKSGLPSDRFSAERTGGSVSTLTIQRTQQEDSAVYLCASSPDRGQMRYTFGSGTRLTVV.

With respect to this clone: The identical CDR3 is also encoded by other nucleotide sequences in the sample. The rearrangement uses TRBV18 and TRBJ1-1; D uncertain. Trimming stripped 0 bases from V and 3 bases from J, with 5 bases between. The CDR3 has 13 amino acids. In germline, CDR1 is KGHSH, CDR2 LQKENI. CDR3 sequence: CASSPPGDTEAFF. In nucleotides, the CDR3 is TGTGCCAGCTCACCACCTGGGGACACTGAAGCTTTCTTT.

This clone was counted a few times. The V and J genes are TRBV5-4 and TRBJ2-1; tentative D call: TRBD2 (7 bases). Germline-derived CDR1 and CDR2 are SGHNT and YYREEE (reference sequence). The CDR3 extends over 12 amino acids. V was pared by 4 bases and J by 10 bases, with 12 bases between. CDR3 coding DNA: TGTGCCAGCAGCAGGACTAGGGGGGAGCAGTTCTTC. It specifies CASSRTRGEQFF.

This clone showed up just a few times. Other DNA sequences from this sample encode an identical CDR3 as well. The CDR3 sequence is CASSLQGGTEAFF. CDR3 nucleotides: TGTGCCAGCAGCTTACAGGGTGGGACTGAAGCTTTCTTT. This chain uses TRBV7-2 with TRBJ1-1, with D perhaps TRBD1 (5 bases). The ends were cut back, 2 bases at V and 5 bases at J, with 9 bases in the middle. The CDR3 is 13 amino acids. Germline V gene data show CDR1 as SGHTA and CDR2 as FQGNSA. Complete variable domain (other parts from reference TRBV7-2 and TRBJ1-1): GAGVSQSPSNKVTEKGKDVELRCDPISGHTALYWYRQSLGQGLEFLIYFQGNSAPDKSGLPSDRFSAERTGGSVSTLTIQRTQQEDSAVYLCASSLQGGTEAFFGQGTRLTVV.

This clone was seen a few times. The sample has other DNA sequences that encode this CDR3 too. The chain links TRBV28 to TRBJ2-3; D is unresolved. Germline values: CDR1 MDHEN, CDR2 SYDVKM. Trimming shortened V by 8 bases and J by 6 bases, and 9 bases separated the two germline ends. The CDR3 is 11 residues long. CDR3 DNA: TGTGCCAGCTCTATCCGGGATACGCAGTATTTT. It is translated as CASSIRDTQYF.

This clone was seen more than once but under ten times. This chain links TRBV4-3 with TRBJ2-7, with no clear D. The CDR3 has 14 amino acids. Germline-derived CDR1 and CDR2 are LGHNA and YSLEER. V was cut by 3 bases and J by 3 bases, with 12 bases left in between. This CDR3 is CASSHAAENYEQYF. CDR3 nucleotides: TGCGCCAGCAGCCACGCGGCCGAGAACTACGAGCAGTACTTC.

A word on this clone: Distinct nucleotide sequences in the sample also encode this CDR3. CDR3 residues: CASSLAYSNQPQHF. The DNA of the CDR3 is TGTGCCAGCAGTTTAGCTTATAGCAATCAGCCCCAGCATTTT. The chain couples TRBV27 to TRBJ1-5; no reliable D call. The CDR3 is 14 amino acids. The ends were cut back, 2 bases at V and 0 bases at J, with 5 bases in the middle. CDR1 and CDR2 from the germline V gene are MNHEY and SMNVEV (reference sequence).

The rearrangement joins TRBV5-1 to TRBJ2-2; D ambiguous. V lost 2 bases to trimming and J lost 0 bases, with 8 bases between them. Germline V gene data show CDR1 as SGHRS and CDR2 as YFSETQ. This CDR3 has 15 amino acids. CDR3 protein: CASSLSPTNTGELFF. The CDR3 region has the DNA TGCGCCAGCAGCTTAAGTCCTACGAACACCGGGGAGCTGTTTTTT.

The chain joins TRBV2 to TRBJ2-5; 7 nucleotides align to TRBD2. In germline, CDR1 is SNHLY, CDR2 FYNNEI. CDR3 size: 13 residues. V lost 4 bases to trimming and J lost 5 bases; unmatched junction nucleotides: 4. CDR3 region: CASSVGREETQYF. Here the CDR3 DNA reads TGTGCCAGCAGTGTAGGGCGGGAGGAGACCCAGTACTTC.

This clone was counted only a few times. CDR3 nucleotide sequence: TGCGCCAGCAGCTCAGCGGAAAGCTCCTACAATGAGCAGTTCTTC. It specifies CASSSAESSYNEQFF. The gene calls are TRBV4-3 and TRBJ2-1; D might be TRBD2 (5 bases). CDR1 and CDR2 from the germline V gene are LGHNA and YSLEER. The ends were cut back, 5 bases at V and 0 bases at J, with 11 bases in the middle. CDR3 size: 15 residues.

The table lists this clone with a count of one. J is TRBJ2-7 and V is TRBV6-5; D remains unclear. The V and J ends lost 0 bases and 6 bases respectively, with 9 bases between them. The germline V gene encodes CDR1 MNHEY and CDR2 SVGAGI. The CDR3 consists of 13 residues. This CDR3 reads CASSYSMVGEQYF. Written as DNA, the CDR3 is TGTGCCAGCAGTTACTCGATGGTCGGCGAGCAGTACTTC.

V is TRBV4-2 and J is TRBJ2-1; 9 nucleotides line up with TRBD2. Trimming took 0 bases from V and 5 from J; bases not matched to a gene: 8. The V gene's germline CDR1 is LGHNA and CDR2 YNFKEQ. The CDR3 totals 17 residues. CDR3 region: CASSQDTAGGGNNEQFF. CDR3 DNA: TGTGCCAGCAGCCAAGATACAGCGGGAGGAGGGAACAATGAGCAGTTCTTC.

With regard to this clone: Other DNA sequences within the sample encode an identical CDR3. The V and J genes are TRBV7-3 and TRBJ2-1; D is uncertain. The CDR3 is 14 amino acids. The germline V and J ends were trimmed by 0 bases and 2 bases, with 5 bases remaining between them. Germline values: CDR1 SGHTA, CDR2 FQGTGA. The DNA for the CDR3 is TGTGCCAGCAGCTTAACGGGTACCTACAATGAGCAGTTCTTC. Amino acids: CASSLTGTYNEQFF.

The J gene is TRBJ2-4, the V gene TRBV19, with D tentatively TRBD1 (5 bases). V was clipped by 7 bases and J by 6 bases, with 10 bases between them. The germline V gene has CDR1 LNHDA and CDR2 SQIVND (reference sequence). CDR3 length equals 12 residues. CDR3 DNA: TGTGCCAGTACAAATAGGGGAAACATTCAGTACTTC. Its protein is CASTNRGNIQYF.

The CDR3 region has the DNA TGTGCCAGCAGACCGGGACTAGCGGGAGTAGGTGAGCAGTACTTC. This translates into CASRPGLAGVGEQYF. The chain couples TRBV27 to TRBJ2-7; 14 bases agree with TRBD2. Germline CDR1 reads MNHEY; CDR2 reads SMNVEV (reference sequence). This CDR3 region has 15 residues. V lost 6 bases to trimming and J lost 7 bases; unmatched junction nucleotides: 8.

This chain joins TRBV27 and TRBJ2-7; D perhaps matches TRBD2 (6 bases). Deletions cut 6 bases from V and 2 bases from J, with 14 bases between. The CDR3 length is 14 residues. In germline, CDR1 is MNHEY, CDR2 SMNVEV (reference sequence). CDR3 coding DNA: TGTGCCAGCAGAAAGGGGACTGGAACCTACGAGCAGTACTTC. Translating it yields CASRKGTGTYEQYF.

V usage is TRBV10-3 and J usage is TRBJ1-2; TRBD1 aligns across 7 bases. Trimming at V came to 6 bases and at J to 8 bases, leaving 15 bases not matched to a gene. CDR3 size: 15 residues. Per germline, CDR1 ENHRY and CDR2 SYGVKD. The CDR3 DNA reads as TGTGCCATCAGGCCCGGGACACCTGAGGGACAGGGCTACACCTTC. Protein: CAIRPGTPEGQGYTF.

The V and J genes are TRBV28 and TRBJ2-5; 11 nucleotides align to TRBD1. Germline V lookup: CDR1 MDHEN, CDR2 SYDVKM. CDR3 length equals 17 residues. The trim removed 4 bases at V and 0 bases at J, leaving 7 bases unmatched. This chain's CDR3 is CASSSPWTGGYQETQYF. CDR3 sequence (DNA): TGTGCCAGCAGTTCGCCCTGGACAGGGGGCTACCAAGAGACCCAGTACTTC.

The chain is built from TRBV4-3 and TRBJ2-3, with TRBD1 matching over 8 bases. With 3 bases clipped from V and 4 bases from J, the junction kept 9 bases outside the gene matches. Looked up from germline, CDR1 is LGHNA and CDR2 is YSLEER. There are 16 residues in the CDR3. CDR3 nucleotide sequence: TGCGCCAGCAGCCACTTAAGACAGGGGACCCCAGATACGCAGTATTTT. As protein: CASSHLRQGTPDTQYF.

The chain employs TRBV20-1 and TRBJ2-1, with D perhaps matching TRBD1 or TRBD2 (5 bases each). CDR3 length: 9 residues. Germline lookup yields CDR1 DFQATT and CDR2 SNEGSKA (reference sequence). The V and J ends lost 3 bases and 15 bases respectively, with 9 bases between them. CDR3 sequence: CSASTRGFF. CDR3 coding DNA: TGCAGTGCTAGTACGAGGGGGTTCTTC.

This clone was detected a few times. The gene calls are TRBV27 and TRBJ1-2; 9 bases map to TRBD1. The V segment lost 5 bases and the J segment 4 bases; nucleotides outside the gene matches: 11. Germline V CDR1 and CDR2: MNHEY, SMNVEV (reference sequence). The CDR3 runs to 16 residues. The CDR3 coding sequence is TGTGCCAGCAGTCCAACCGGGACAGGGAAAGGCTATGGCTACACCTTC. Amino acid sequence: CASSPTGTGKGYGYTF.

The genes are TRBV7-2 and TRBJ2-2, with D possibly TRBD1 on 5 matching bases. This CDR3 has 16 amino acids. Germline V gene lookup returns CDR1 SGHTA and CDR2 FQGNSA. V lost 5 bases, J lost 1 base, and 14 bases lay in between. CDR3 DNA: TGTGCCAGCAGCGCTAGGGGTAGGGGGAACACCGGGGAGCTGTTTTTT. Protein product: CASSARGRGNTGELFF.